The present TCR beta chain was sequenced within a study of shared clonotypes between healthy human individuals. Genomic DNA of each subset was evenly split across several immunoSEQ plates. TCRdb keeps only in-frame clones here, not all; method: immunoSEQ multiplex PCR. The repertoire holds around 2.1 million clones, 85% to 95% seen once, with under 2% in the top ten. Naive CD8 cells comprised CD45RO-negative, CCR7-positively selected cells, excluding terminally differentiated effector memory CD45RA+ cells. The length of the CDR3 is 15 residues. V was pared by 4 bases and J by 1 base, with 11 bases between. Germline loops: CDR1 SGHTA, CDR2 FQGNSA.

The source of this sequence is a man aged 18 to 30 in good health. Some clones in this sample may be carry-over from other donors' samples. The chain links TRBV7-2 to TRBJ1-3; D not resolved. The specimen sequenced was naive CD8+ T cells from PBMCs. This CDR3 reads CASSSLVGSGNTIYF. The CDR3 DNA reads as TGTGCCAGCAGCTCTCTTGTAGGATCTGGAAACACCATATATTTT.